This TCR beta chain was observed in a study of T-cell memory formation after mild COVID-19 (dated by TCRdb to the early 2020s). With regard to the full study: TCR sequence clusters from the two donors were found to be largely donor specific. Longitudinal TCRalpha and TCRbeta repertoire sequencing tracked T-cell clones expanding and contracting after mild COVID-19 in two donors. The cohort comprised two young, previously healthy adult volunteers, one female and one male.

Broad study findings and their caveats: Contracting CD4+ clones appeared mostly in the CM and EM memory subsets, whereas CD8+ clones were enriched in EMRA. Only two mild cases were covered in the study, and larger cohorts including severe cases with pre-infection samples were considered necessary. Some responding clones were found in pre-infection memory, which suggests that pre-existing cross-reactive memory T cells took part in the SARS-CoV-2 response. The second-wave clones that peaked on day 37 were not confirmed to be SARS-CoV-2 specific. Balanced CD4/CD8 phenotypes were observed for clones contracting from day 15 to 85, whereas a bias towards CD4+ was observed for a second wave of clones expanding from day 15 to 37.

To note about this clonotype: No antigen is known for it. One base away there is no much larger clone; base qualities are not given.

CDR1 and CDR2 were assigned from the germline V gene (reference sequence) as LNHNV and YYDKDF. Spanning cysteine to phenylalanine, the CDR3 consists of 15 amino acids. Just CDR3 DNA is preserved here, 45 bases in frame from base 1. The germline ends are 14 bases apart after V is trimmed by 2 bases and J by 6 bases. Ficoll-Paque density gradient centrifugation was used to isolate PBMCs. Sequencing instrument: Illumina NovaSeq 6000. Using 5'RACE with constant-segment primers, TCRalpha and TCRbeta cDNA libraries were constructed, with sample barcodes and unique molecular identifiers added in the process. RNA was extracted from every sample with Trizol reagent. Libraries were amplified in two PCR steps, with a second sample barcode and Illumina TruSeq adapters added in the second step. The libraries were sequenced on an Illumina NovaSeq using 2 x 150 bp paired-end reads. Per the authors' processing: Reads were demultiplexed and collapsed into UMI-guided consensus sequences with migec v1.2.7. Using mixcr v2.1.11, UMI consensuses were aligned to TRA and TRB V and J templates and then assembled into clonotypes. A clonotype was counted as expanded or contracted only if both edgeR and NoisET called the change significant, with noise models trained on biological replicates. For edgeR calls, the thresholds were a false discovery rate-adjusted p below 0.01 and a log2 fold-change of 1. PCA with hierarchical clustering of max-normalized trajectories of the 1000 most abundant clonotypes was used as exploratory dynamics analysis. The CD4 or CD8 phenotype of responding clones was assigned using the separately sequenced CD4+ and CD8+ repertoires. TCRdb reprocessing: public reads trimmed at Q25 with fastp, clones called with MiXCR, in-frame beta chains kept. CDR3 protein duplicates are merged, each entry listing the most common genes and DNA. It is TCRdb's table, rather than the study itself, that gives the V and J calls and clone size. The sample profile shows a few hundred thousand distinct CDR3 sequences; about 20% of them were found once. The ten largest make up about 8.4% of the sample.

The TCR comes from an adult woman who had mild COVID-19 (a few samples of this study predate the infection). The sample titles of this study are shuffled in the database, so cell type and time point are left out; the donor was told from shared clones. The chain is encoded by TRBV15 joined to TRBJ2-1, with the D segment possibly TRBD1 or TRBD2, each aligning over 5 bases. Sequencing used PBMCs or a T cell subset sorted from them (not recorded which). CDR3 region: CATSRTRERGNEQFF. The DNA reads TGTGCCACCAGCAGAACCCGGGAAAGGGGCAATGAGCAGTTCTTC.